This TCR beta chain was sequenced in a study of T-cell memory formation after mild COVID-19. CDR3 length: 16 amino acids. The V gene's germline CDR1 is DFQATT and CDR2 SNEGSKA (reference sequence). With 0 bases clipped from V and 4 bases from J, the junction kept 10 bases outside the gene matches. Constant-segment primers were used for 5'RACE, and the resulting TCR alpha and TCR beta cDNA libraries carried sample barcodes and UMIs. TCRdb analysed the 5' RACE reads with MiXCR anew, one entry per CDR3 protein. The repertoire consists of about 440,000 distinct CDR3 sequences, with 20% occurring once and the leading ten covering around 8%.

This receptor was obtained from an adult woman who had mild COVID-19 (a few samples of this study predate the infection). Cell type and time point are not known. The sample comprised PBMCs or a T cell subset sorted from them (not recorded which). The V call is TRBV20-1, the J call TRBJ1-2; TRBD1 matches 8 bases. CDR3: CSARETGASGPYGYTF. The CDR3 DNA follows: TGCAGTGCTAGAGAGACAGGGGCTAGCGGCCCCTATGGCTACACCTTC.